This T cell receptor (beta chain) is drawn from a study of beta chain features in type 1 diabetes. Whole-study findings and limits: PCR might favor shorter templates, but any such skew would affect patients and controls equally. Across all four CD4+ subsets, people with type 1 diabetes showed modestly shorter TCRB CDR3s. Diminished insertions and augmented deletions at VDJ junctions characterized type 1 diabetes patients.

As regards this clone: What it binds is not known.

cDNA synthesis used the whole RNA isolate, giving expressed TCRB sequences. Data came from immunoSEQ multiplex PCR; TCRdb stores just in-frame clones and leaves some out. Of fewer than 300,000 clones in the sample, roughly 11% were seen once. The ends lost 4 bases at V and 2 bases at J; junction bases unmatched: 2. CDR1 and CDR2 from the germline V gene are KGHSH and LQKENI. The CDR3 has 15 amino acids. Only one heparinised blood draw was taken per donor, and its volume averaged about 116 mL. Each sorted fraction was over 95% pure. Sequenced: naive CD4+ T cells from blood. The clonotype comes from a young man with type 1 diabetes. The V gene is TRBV18, the J gene TRBJ2-1; 10 bases align to TRBD2. This chain's CDR3 is CASSLLAGAYNEQFF. The CDR3 nucleotides read TGTGCCAGCTCACTTCTAGCGGGGGCCTACAATGAGCAGTTCTTC. The entire variable domain, with the rest obtained from reference TRBV18 and TRBJ2-1, is as follows: NAGVMQNPRHLVRRRGQEARLRCSPMKGHSHVYWYRQLPEEGLKFMVYLQKENIIDESGMPKERFSAEFPKEGPSILRIQQVVRGDSAAYFCASSLLAGAYNEQFFGPGTRLTVL.